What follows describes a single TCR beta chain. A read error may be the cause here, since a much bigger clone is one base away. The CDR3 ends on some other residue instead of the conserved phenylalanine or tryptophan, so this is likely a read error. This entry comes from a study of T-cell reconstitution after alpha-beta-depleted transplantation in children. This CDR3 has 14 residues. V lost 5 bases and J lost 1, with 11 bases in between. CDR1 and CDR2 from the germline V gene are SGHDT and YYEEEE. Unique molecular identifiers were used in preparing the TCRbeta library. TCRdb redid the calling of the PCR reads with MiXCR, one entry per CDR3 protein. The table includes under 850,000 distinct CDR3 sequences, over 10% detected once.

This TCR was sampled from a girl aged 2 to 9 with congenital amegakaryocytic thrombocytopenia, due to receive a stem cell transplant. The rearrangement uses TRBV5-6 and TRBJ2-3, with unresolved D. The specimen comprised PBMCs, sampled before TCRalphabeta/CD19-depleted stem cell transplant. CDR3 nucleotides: TGTGCCAGCAGGCGGCGGATGGGCACAGATACGCAGTATTCT. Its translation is CASRRRMGTDTQYS.